This TCR beta chain was observed in a study of tumor-infiltrating lymphocytes in localized non-small cell lung cancer. Trimming removed 4 bases from V and 0 bases from J, with 27 bases in between. The germline V gene has CDR1 LNHDA and CDR2 SQIVND (reference sequence). The CDR3 has 20 amino acids. This clone has a single count. The data were produced by immunoSEQ multiplex PCR, yet TCRdb's version contains in-frame clones alone and is incomplete. The table records some 11,000 clones, about 75% of them present only once. This chain uses TRBV19 with TRBJ1-2, with D perhaps TRBD1 (5 bases). This receptor was identified in a human donor with non-small cell lung cancer. The sequencing input was uninvolved lung tissue not adjacent to the tumor. For the CDR3, the DNA is TGTGCCAGTAGTAAGGAGGGCCCGGGACGGACGATACTAGCTAACTATGGCTACACCTTC. Its protein product is CASSKEGPGRTILANYGYTF.